This T cell receptor beta chain was retrieved from a study of beta chain features in type 1 diabetes (dated by TCRdb to 2016 to 2019). Study-wide context: No differences in mean age, gender distribution, total cell number or subset yield were found between patients and healthy donors. In the study, TCRB repertoires of sorted circulating CD4+ T cell subsets from recently diagnosed type 1 diabetes patients were compared with those of matched healthy donors. A total of 85 million to 140 million sorted cells were examined across all samples, and a strong correlation was observed between cell number per subset and RNA yield. Naive and central memory subsets were obtained from all 30 or so donors, but regulatory and stem cell-like memory subsets were isolated from only 8 patients and 8 healthy donors. Results and caveats for the whole study, not just this receptor: HLA sub-analyses involved small numbers of individuals, so any influence of HLA type on TCRB rearrangement remained unresolved. At VDJ recombination sites, type 1 diabetes patients had fewer insertions and more deleted nucleotides, which implies abnormalities in thymic rearrangement. The naive, central memory and regulatory TCRB repertoires appeared to resemble one another more closely among patients than among healthy donors. PCR might favor shorter templates, but patient and control samples were amplified and corrected together, so any skew would affect both groups equally. Because cDNA was sequenced instead of genomic DNA, activated cells with high expression could be over-represented, although the groups did not differ in activation or CD3 levels. In all four CD4+ subsets, TCRB CDR3 length was moderately but significantly shorter in type 1 diabetes patients.

Each donor gave one peripheral blood draw, averaging around 0.11 L, which was collected into heparinised tubes. A BD FACSAria II was used to sort naive, central memory, regulatory and stem cell-like memory CD4+ T cells with a panel that included CD45RO, CCR7, CD25, CD127, CD95 and CD27. Every sorted population had a purity above 95%. PBMCs were separated immediately by Lymphoprep density gradient centrifugation and were stained directly, without being cultured. To minimize batch effects, samples were stained and sorted in pairs, one healthy donor with one patient per experiment. The entire isolated RNA was reverse transcribed using the High Capacity cDNA Reverse Transcription Kit, and thus expressed TCRB transcripts were sequenced. Deep immunoSEQ sequencing was performed on naive, central memory and regulatory T cell samples, with an average of about 3.6 million total reads per sample. After sorted cells were lysed in RLT buffer, RNA was extracted with DNase-treated RNeasy Micro or Mini kits, with the choice depending on cell number. To prevent cross-contamination, each cell subset was processed individually, whereas patient and healthy donor samples were processed jointly. TCRB sequences were amplified from cDNA with the immunoSEQ multiplex PCR, producing 87-bp fragments spanning the CDR3 region. Sequencing of the amplicons was done on the Illumina HiSeq platform. For the original study's pipeline: Synthetic template baselines were used to correct PCR bias computationally, reads within Hamming distance 2 were collapsed together, and singletons that could not be merged were discarded. Reads were aligned against IMGT to assign V, D and J genes, CDR3 length and insertions or deletions at six rearrangement sites. Within each subset, clonotype counts were normalized to sorted cell number, after which true diversity and Gini coefficients were computed with the tcR R package. Repertoire sharing was quantified using the overlap coefficient calculated on TCRB nucleotide sequences. Out-of-frame TCRB sequences from naive cells were analyzed to stand in for the pre-selection repertoire. TCRdb retrieved this table from immuneACCESS and kept in-frame rearrangements only. Not all clones are present; in checked studies, unresolved V genes account for under half, and no reason is known for the remainder. V, J and clone size were drawn from that table, and D and trimming were deduced from the DNA. This sample holds about 700,000 clones; around 15% were observed only once. The top ten hold 0.02% to 0.025% of the sample.

The CDR3 spans 18 residues, from the cysteine through the phenylalanine. The read is trimmed to its CDR3 DNA, 54 bases read in frame from base 1. As encoded in the germline V gene, CDR1 is MDHEN while CDR2 is SYDVKM. V is pared back by 6 bases and J by 2 bases, with 23 bases lying between the germline termini. In its sample, this clone was seen a few times. Its antigen is unknown. Nothing much larger sits one base from this clone, and base qualities are not available. The sequence was obtained from a man in his late teens or twenties with type 1 diabetes. Sequencing was carried out using naive CD4+ T cells from blood. The cell subset or site label, read with the paper, signifies: true naive CD4+ T cells. This chain joins TRBV28 to TRBJ2-1; TRBD2 might be the D gene, on 6 matching bases. The CDR3 in this case is CASSFPPTSHFTYNEQFF. The DNA sequence follows: TGTGCCAGCAGCTTCCCCCCCACTAGCCACTTCACCTACAATGAGCAGTTCTTC.